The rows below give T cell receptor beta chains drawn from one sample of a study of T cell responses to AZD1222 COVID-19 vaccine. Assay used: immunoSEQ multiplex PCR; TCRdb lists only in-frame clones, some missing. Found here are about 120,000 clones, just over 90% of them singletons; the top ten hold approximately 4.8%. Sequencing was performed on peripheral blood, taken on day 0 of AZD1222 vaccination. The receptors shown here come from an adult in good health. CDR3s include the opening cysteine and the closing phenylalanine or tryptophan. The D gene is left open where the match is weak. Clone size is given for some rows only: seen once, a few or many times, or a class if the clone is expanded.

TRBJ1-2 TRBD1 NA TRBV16 CASSRPGTAKFGYTF TGTGCCAGCAGCCGACCCGGGACAGCGAAATTTGGCTACACCTTC
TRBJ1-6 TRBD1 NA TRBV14 CASSQMGWTGASPLHF TGTGCCAGCAGCCAAATGGGTTGGACAGGGGCTTCACCCCTCCACTTT
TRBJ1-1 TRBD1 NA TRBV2 CASRTGGLGEAFF TGTGCCAGTAGGACAGGGGGCTTAGGCGAAGCTTTCTTT
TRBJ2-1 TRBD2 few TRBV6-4 CASAASGGAVNEQFF TGTGCCAGCGCCGCTAGCGGGGGGGCCGTCAATGAGCAGTTCTTC
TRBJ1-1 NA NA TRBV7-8 CASSPPGTEAFF TGTGCCAGCAGCCCTCCCGGGACTGAAGCTTTCTTT
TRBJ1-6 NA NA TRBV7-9 CASSGPGDSSYNSPLHF TGTGCCAGCAGCGGGCCCGGGGATAGCTCCTATAATTCACCCCTCCACTTT
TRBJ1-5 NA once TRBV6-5 CASRFRQLNQPQHF TGTGCCAGCCGTTTCCGACAGTTGAATCAGCCCCAGCATTTT
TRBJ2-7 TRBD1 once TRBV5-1 CASSWGQAYEQYF TGCGCCAGCAGCTGGGGACAGGCCTACGAGCAGTACTTC
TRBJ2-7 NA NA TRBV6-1 CASSEVQLGVTSYEQYF TGTGCCAGCAGTGAAGTACAGCTTGGGGTTACCTCCTACGAGCAGTACTTC
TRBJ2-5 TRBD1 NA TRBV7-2 CASIRTGTASGTQYF TGTGCCAGCATCAGGACCGGGACAGCCTCGGGGACCCAGTACTTC
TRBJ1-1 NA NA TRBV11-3 CASSLDLWGRWVDTEAFF TGTGCCAGCAGCTTAGATCTTTGGGGCCGCTGGGTGGACACTGAAGCTTTCTTT
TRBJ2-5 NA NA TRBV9 CASSAATRKETQYF TGTGCCAGCAGCGCCGCTACTCGTAAAGAGACCCAGTACTTC
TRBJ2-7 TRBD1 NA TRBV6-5 CASTSGTGGSEQYF TGTGCCAGCACTTCCGGGACAGGGGGCTCCGAGCAGTACTTC
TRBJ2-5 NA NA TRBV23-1 CASSQFHRHSQETQYF TGCGCCAGCAGTCAATTCCACCGACATTCTCAAGAGACCCAGTACTTC
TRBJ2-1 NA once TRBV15 CATSRVSRSRQFF TGTGCCACCAGCAGAGTTTCTCGGTCCCGGCAGTTCTTC
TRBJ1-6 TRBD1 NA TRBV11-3 CASSAGTGGNSPLHF TGTGCCAGCAGCGCCGGGACAGGGGGCAATTCACCCCTCCACTTT
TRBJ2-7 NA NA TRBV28 CASSTSGTPYEQYF TGTGCCAGCAGTACGTCCGGGACACCTTACGAGCAGTACTTC
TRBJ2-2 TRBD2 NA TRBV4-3 CASSQDEASGVNTGELFF TGCGCCAGCAGCCAAGATGAGGCTAGCGGGGTTAACACCGGGGAGCTGTTTTTT
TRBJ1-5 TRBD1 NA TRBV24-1 CATSDLGTAFNQPQHF TGTGCCACCAGTGATTTGGGGACAGCCTTCAATCAGCCCCAGCATTTT
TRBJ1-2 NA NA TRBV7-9 CASSLDRGGFYGYTF TGTGCCAGCAGCTTAGATAGGGGAGGGTTCTATGGCTACACCTTC
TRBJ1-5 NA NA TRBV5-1 CASSVDGRPNQPQHF TGCGCCAGCAGCGTGGACGGCCGGCCCAATCAGCCCCAGCATTTT
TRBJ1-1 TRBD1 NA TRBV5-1 CASSWGQVNTEAFF TGCGCCAGCAGCTGGGGACAGGTGAACACTGAAGCTTTCTTT
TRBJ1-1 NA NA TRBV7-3 CASSSPLSGTEAFF TGTGCCAGCAGCTCACCGCTCAGCGGCACTGAAGCTTTCTTT
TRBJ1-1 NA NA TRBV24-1 CATSEGKNTEAFF TGTGCCACCAGTGAAGGCAAGAACACTGAAGCTTTCTTT
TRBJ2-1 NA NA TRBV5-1 CASSGRTPPSSNEQFF TGCGCCAGCAGCGGGAGGACACCCCCGAGCTCCAATGAGCAGTTCTTC
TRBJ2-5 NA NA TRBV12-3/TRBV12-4 CASSAAEPETQYF TGTGCCAGCAGTGCCGCCGAACCAGAGACCCAGTACTTC
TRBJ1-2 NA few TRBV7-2 CASSLARRSSYGYTF TGTGCCAGCAGCTTAGCTCGTCGCTCGAGCTATGGCTACACCTTC
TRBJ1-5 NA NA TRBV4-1 CASSTTTLGQPQHF TGCGCCAGCAGCACCACAACGTTAGGTCAGCCCCAGCATTTT
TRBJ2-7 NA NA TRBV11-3 CASSPRGSYEQYF TGTGCCAGCAGTCCCCGCGGATCCTACGAGCAGTACTTC
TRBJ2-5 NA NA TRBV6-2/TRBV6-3 CASSYRGGQETQYF TGTGCCAGCAGTTACAGGGGGGGGCAAGAGACCCAGTACTTC